The entry that follows covers one T cell receptor (beta chain) sequence. Generated by immunoSEQ multiplex PCR, the TCRdb table keeps only in-frame clones and is missing some. This table has about 86,000 clones, around nine tenths appearing once. This specimen comes from a study of OX40 agonist ivuxolimab in advanced cancers. Patients who had autoimmune disease history or got systemic immunosuppression were left out. Material: CD4+ or CD8+ T cells sorted from blood, obtained in a trial of the OX40 agonist ivuxolimab. This TCR was sampled from an adult with an advanced solid tumor such as melanoma, head and neck, liver or kidney cancer.

The CDR3: CASSLDGLSYNEQFF. The DNA of the CDR3 is TGCGCCAGCAGCTTGGACGGACTATCCTACAATGAGCAGTTCTTC. This sequence joins TRBV5-1 and TRBJ2-1; D possibly corresponds to TRBD2 (6 bases). V lost 0 bases and J 1 base, leaving 8 bases between the germline ends. Germline V gene lookup returns CDR1 SGHRS and CDR2 YFSETQ. This CDR3 has 15 amino acids.